These 7 T cell receptor beta chains were sequenced from one sample in a study of OX40 agonist ivuxolimab in advanced cancers. TCRdb keeps only in-frame clones here, not all; method: immunoSEQ multiplex PCR. In the table there are some 66,000 clones, roughly 76% of which are singletons. The sample consisted of CD4+ or CD8+ T cells sorted from blood, taken in a trial of the OX40 agonist ivuxolimab. All receptors derive from an adult with an advanced solid tumor such as melanoma, head and neck, liver or kidney cancer.

The V gene is TRBV6-1, the J gene TRBJ1-1; D is unresolved. Germline V gene sequence: CDR1 MNHNS, CDR2 SASEGT. The CDR3 is made up of 15 amino acids. Trimming removed 4 bases from V and 4 bases from J, with 16 bases in between. The CDR3 sequence: CASSGFWERGTEAFF. As DNA, the CDR3 is TGTGCCAGCAGTGGATTTTGGGAGCGGGGCACTGAAGCTTTCTTT.

The V and J genes are TRBV15 and TRBJ1-4, with 7 bases fitting TRBD1. V lost 4 bases and J lost 0; bases outside the gene matches: 5. CDR1 is LNHNV, CDR2 YYDKDF, per germline (reference sequence). This CDR3 comprises 16 residues. In DNA form, the CDR3 reads TGTGCCACCAGCAAGGGACAGATAACAACTAATGAAAAACTGTTTTTT. Its protein product is CATSKGQITTNEKLFF.

The gene calls are TRBV30 and TRBJ1-3, with D uncertain. Germline loops: CDR1 GTSNPN, CDR2 SVGIG (reference sequence). The CDR3 is made up of 16 amino acids. The V end was cut by 3 bases, the J end by 0 bases, with 15 bases between. The CDR3 bases are TGTGCCTGGAGAGACGGATGGCACATCTCTGGAAACACCATATATTTT. Translated, it gives CAWRDGWHISGNTIYF.

The V call is TRBV2, the J call TRBJ1-1, with TRBD1 matching 8 bases. The CDR3 has 14 amino acids. In germline, CDR1 is SNHLY, CDR2 FYNNEI. V gave up 7 bases and J gave up 3 bases; unmatched junction bases: 7. The CDR3 sequence is CASNRQGKDTEAFF. CDR3 DNA: TGTGCCAGCAATCGACAGGGGAAGGACACTGAAGCTTTCTTT.

This rearrangement joins TRBV6-5 to TRBJ2-1, with TRBD1 identical over 9 bases. The CDR3 is made up of 15 amino acids. Germline-derived CDR1 and CDR2 are MNHEY and SVGAGI. V shed 5 bases and J 4 bases; nucleotides not matched to a gene: 6. The CDR3 protein is CASSPGQGVYNEQFF. The CDR3 nucleotides read TGTGCCAGCAGTCCGGGACAGGGAGTTTACAATGAGCAGTTCTTC.

Concerning this clone: At one of its ends the junction is not consistent with the germline gene, which may arise from a read error. This chain connects TRBV5-8 to TRBJ1-2; 7 bases line up with TRBD1. The CDR3 consists of 13 residues. Germline-derived CDR1 and CDR2 are SGHTS and YDEGEE. The CDR3 sequence: CASSHLGTDPLPF. As DNA, the CDR3 is TGTGCCAGCAGCCATCTTGGGACAGACCCTTTACCCTTC.

This clone occurred a few times. J is TRBJ2-2 and V is TRBV28; 7 bases line up with TRBD2. The CDR3 is 14 residues long. The germline V gene encodes CDR1 MDHEN and CDR2 SYDVKM. Losses at the gene ends were 7 bases for V and 6 bases for J; bases not matched to a gene: 8. CDR3 sequence (DNA): TGTGCCAGCAACACGGGGGGAGGTTCCGGGGAGCTGTTTTTT. This encodes CASNTGGGSGELFF.